These 3 T cell receptor beta chains originate from one sample sequenced in a study of blood T cell repertoires in COVID-19. Sequencing was performed with immunoSEQ multiplex PCR; in TCRdb, only in-frame clones are kept and a portion is missing. The sample yields some 200,000 clones, 70% to 90% seen once. The sample taken for sequencing was peripheral blood. These receptors were taken from a woman aged 50 to 60 with active or convalescent COVID-19.

This clone was picked up one time. The CDR3 nucleotides are TGTGCCAGCAGCTTGATAATCAAGAGGACTGAAGCTTTCTTT. Translated, it gives CASSLIIKRTEAFF. The V call is TRBV5-6, the J call TRBJ1-1; D uncertain. Trimming left V 1 base short and J 5 bases short, with 12 bases between. Germline V lookup: CDR1 SGHDT, CDR2 YYEEEE. The CDR3 has 14 amino acids.

This chain links TRBV5-4 with TRBJ2-3; no firm D call. This CDR3 has 12 amino acids. The V gene's germline CDR1 is SGHNT and CDR2 YYREEE (reference sequence). Trimming removed 4 bases from V and 4 bases from J, with 7 bases in between. The DNA of the CDR3 is TGTGCCAGCAGCCCTCGGGCAGATACGCAGTATTTT. Its protein product is CASSPRADTQYF.

CDR3 protein: CSANRLETQYF. The DNA of the CDR3 is TGCAGTGCTAATCGTTTAGAGACCCAGTACTTC. This chain joins TRBV20-1 and TRBJ2-5; D is unclear. V was clipped by 4 bases and J by 4 bases, with 7 bases between them. The CDR3 extends over 11 amino acids. CDR1 DFQATT and CDR2 SNEGSKA come from the germline V gene (reference sequence).